The rows below give T cell receptor beta chains drawn from one sample of a study of blood T cells in healthy people across ages. TCRdb reprocessed the 5' RACE reads with MiXCR, giving one entry per CDR3 protein. Altogether roughly 700,000 distinct CDR3 sequences are present, around 45% being singletons, with the ten largest covering around 32%. Sample: blood. Source of these receptors: a woman aged 60-75 years in good health. CDR3s include the opening cysteine and the closing phenylalanine or tryptophan. Fields, in order: D gene, J gene, clone size, V gene, CDR3 DNA, CDR3 protein. A D gene is named only where the DNA matches it firmly. Some rows have no size entry. The others give once, few or many, or a class for an expanded clone.

TRBD2 | TRBJ2-1 | NA | TRBV7-8 | TGTGCCAGCAGCCCCCAGACTAGCGGGAGGGCCGATGAGCAGTTCTTC | CASSPQTSGRADEQFF
NA | TRBJ2-2 | NA | TRBV28 | TGTGCCAGCAGCTCTCACACCGGGGAGCTGTTTTTT | CASSSHTGELFF
NA | TRBJ2-7 | NA | TRBV18 | TGTGCCAGCTCACCACCGGTAGACTACGAGCAGTACTTC | CASSPPVDYEQYF
TRBD2 | TRBJ2-3 | NA | TRBV4-2 | TGTGCCAGCAGTGCGGGAGGAGGGGATACGCAGTATTTT | CASSAGGGDTQYF
NA | TRBJ1-4 | NA | TRBV28 | TGTGCCAGCAGTCCACTGGACAGAACTGAAAAACTGTTTTTT | CASSPLDRTEKLFF
NA | TRBJ2-1 | few | TRBV20-1 | TGCAGTGCCGCGGGCCAGCCCAGAGACAATGAGCAGTTCTTC | CSAAGQPRDNEQFF
NA | TRBJ2-6 | NA | TRBV11-1 | TGTGCCAGCAGATTGACTGGGACTGGGGCCAACGTCCTGACTTTC | CASRLTGTGANVLTF
TRBD1 | TRBJ2-7 | NA | TRBV24-1 | TGTGCCACCAGTGATTCACCGGGACAGGCGGCCTCCTACGAGCAGTACTTC | CATSDSPGQAASYEQYF
NA | TRBJ2-4 | NA | TRBV10-3 | TGTGCCATCAGGGAACGACCAGGCGGCATTCAGTACTTC | CAIRERPGGIQYF
TRBD2 | TRBJ2-1 | NA | TRBV10-3 | TGTGCCATCAGTGTGACTAGCGGGAATGAGCAGTTCTTC | CAISVTSGNEQFF
NA | TRBJ2-7 | few | TRBV20-1 | TGCAGTGCAGCCCCTTACGAGCAGTACTTC | CSAAPYEQYF
NA | TRBJ1-1 | NA | TRBV6-2/TRBV6-3 | TGTGCCAGCAGACCTTTAAACACTGAAGCTTTCTTT | CASRPLNTEAFF
TRBD2 | TRBJ2-7 | NA | TRBV6-1 | TGTGCCAGCTGTGGGGGTCTTCCGGGACTAGCGGGAGACGAGCAGTACTTC | CASCGGLPGLAGDEQYF
TRBD1 | TRBJ2-7 | few | TRBV20-1 | TGCAGTGCCCTACCAGGATATGGACAGGGGACCTACGAGCAGTACTTC | CSALPGYGQGTYEQYF
NA | TRBJ1-1 | many | TRBV20-1 | TGCAGTGCTAGAGTGAACAACTACGGTCGTATGAACACTGAAGCTTTCTTT | CSARVNNYGRMNTEAFF
NA | TRBJ1-2 | NA | TRBV3-1 | TGTGCCAGCAGCCAAGGGCTGGAAGGCTACACCTTC | CASSQGLEGYTF
NA | TRBJ2-7 | NA | TRBV3-2 | TGTGCCAGCAGCCCCCATGAGCAGTACTTC | CASSPHEQYF
TRBD1 | TRBJ2-7 | NA | TRBV20-1 | TGCAGTGCTAGCTCGGCAGGGGGTTCCTTGGGCTACGAGCAGTACTTC | CSASSAGGSLGYEQYF
NA | TRBJ2-1 | NA | TRBV4-3 | TGCGCCAGCAGCCAAGATTTCCTGAGCAATGAGCAGTTCTTC | CASSQDFLSNEQFF
TRBD2 | TRBJ2-7 | few | TRBV28 | TGTGCCAGCTTTTCACCGGGACTAGCGAAAGTTAAGCAGTACTTC | CASFSPGLAKVKQYF
NA | TRBJ2-3 | NA | TRBV10-3 | TGTGCCATCAGTGAGGATAACACAGATACGCAGTATTTT | CAISEDNTDTQYF
TRBD2 | TRBJ2-3 | once | TRBV20-1 | TGCAGTGCGGCGGGACTAGCGGGAAACACAGATACGCAGTATTTT | CSAAGLAGNTDTQYF
TRBD1 | TRBJ2-7 | NA | TRBV4-3 | TGCGCCAGCAGCCAAGGCCCCGGACAGGGGGAATACGAGCAGTACTTC | CASSQGPGQGEYEQYF
TRBD1 | TRBJ2-3 | NA | TRBV5-1 | TGCGCCAGCAGCTTGCGGGGACAGGGAAACACAGATACGCAGTATTTT | CASSLRGQGNTDTQYF
NA | TRBJ2-3 | few | TRBV7-3 | TGTGCCAGCAGCTTAATCCACGGCACAGATACGCAGTATTTT | CASSLIHGTDTQYF
NA | TRBJ2-1 | NA | TRBV6-6 | TGTGCCAGCAGTACCAGAGGGTCCTCGGCCTACAATGAGCAGTTCTTC | CASSTRGSSAYNEQFF
TRBD2 | TRBJ2-1 | few | TRBV6-6 | TGTGCCAGCAGTTCTAGCGGGAGGGGACAGCGTAATGAGCAGTTCTTC | CASSSSGRGQRNEQFF
TRBD1 | TRBJ2-5 | NA | TRBV20-1 | TGCAGTGCTAGAAGGGGGAGGAGGACAGGGATTCGCCAAGAGACCCAGTACTTC | CSARRGRRTGIRQETQYF
NA | TRBJ2-1 | NA | TRBV20-1 | TGCAGTGCTCAACAGGACAATGAGCAGTTCTTC | CSAQQDNEQFF
NA | TRBJ1-4 | many | TRBV7-9 | TGTGCCAGCAGCTTCGGGGGTCGGGGTAATGAAAAACTGTTTTTT | CASSFGGRGNEKLFF
NA | TRBJ2-3 | NA | TRBV7-8 | TGTGCCAGCAGCGTACAGGCCACAGATACGCAGTATTTT | CASSVQATDTQYF
TRBD2 | TRBJ2-7 | NA | TRBV2 | TGTGCCAGCAGTGAGGGGGGACTAGGGTCCTACGAGCAGTACTTC | CASSEGGLGSYEQYF
TRBD2 | TRBJ2-7 | NA | TRBV20-1 | TGCAGTGCTAGAGGGTCCCTGTCCGGGACTAGCCCGCGCGTCTCCTACGAGCAGTACTTC | CSARGSLSGTSPRVSYEQYF
NA | TRBJ1-6 | NA | TRBV12-3/TRBV12-4 | TGTGCCAGCACCACCGGGACAAGAGTACCACCCCTCCACTTT | CASTTGTRVPPLHF
NA | TRBJ1-2 | NA | TRBV6-6 | TGTGCCAGCAGTTACTCTACAGATAACTATGGCTACACCTTC | CASSYSTDNYGYTF
TRBD1 | TRBJ1-4 | NA | TRBV20-1 | TGCAGTGCTGCGGGACAGGGGAATGAAAAACTGTTTTTT | CSAAGQGNEKLFF
NA | TRBJ1-1 | NA | TRBV7-2 | TGTGCCAGCAGCTTATTCGGACCGGTCACGAACACTGAAGCTTTCTTT | CASSLFGPVTNTEAFF
NA | TRBJ2-7 | few | TRBV6-1 | TGTGCCAGCAACCAGTTCCCGGACACTTTGATTGACTACGAGCAGTACTTC | CASNQFPDTLIDYEQYF
NA | TRBJ2-4 | NA | TRBV20-1 | TGCAGTGCTAGAGATCTGTCTACCCTAGAGAGAAACATTCAGTACTTC | CSARDLSTLERNIQYF
NA | TRBJ1-5 | NA | TRBV9 | TGTGCCAGCAGCCAAGTTCCCAGGGATCAGCCCCAGCATTTT | CASSQVPRDQPQHF
NA | TRBJ2-7 | NA | TRBV12-3/TRBV12-4 | TGTGCCAGCCGAAGAACAGGACAATCCTACGAGCAGTACTTC | CASRRTGQSYEQYF
NA | TRBJ2-7 | NA | TRBV13 | TGTGCCAGCAGCTTGGTCGGGAATCGCTACGAGCAGTACTTC | CASSLVGNRYEQYF
NA | TRBJ2-1 | NA | TRBV24-1 | TGTGCCACCAGTGAAGGACAGCATGAGCAGTTCTTC | CATSEGQHEQFF
NA | TRBJ1-1 | few | TRBV28 | TGTGCCAGCAGCCCCCCGAGACGGCCCACTGAAGCTTTCTTT | CASSPPRRPTEAFF
NA | TRBJ2-5 | few | TRBV10-3 | TGTGCCATCAGTGGGGGTGAGACCCAGTACTTC | CAISGGETQYF
NA | TRBJ2-6 | NA | TRBV2 | TGTGCCAGCAGTGTCGGGGCCAACGTCCTGACTTTC | CASSVGANVLTF
NA | TRBJ2-1 | few | TRBV7-3 | TGTGCCAGCAGCTTAGACTGGAAGGAGCAGTTCTTC | CASSLDWKEQFF
NA | TRBJ1-2 | few | TRBV11-2 | TGTGCCAGCAGCCCGACGGGGGGATCCGTTTATGGCTACACCTTC | CASSPTGGSVYGYTF
NA | TRBJ2-7 | NA | TRBV27 | TGTGCCAGCAGTTTGATGTTAACGGGAAACTCCTACGAGCAGTACTTC | CASSLMLTGNSYEQYF
TRBD1 | TRBJ1-1 | few | TRBV18 | TGTGCCAGCTCACCAGGCAGGGGGCTTGGCACTGAAGCTTTCTTT | CASSPGRGLGTEAFF
NA | TRBJ2-1 | NA | TRBV20-1 | TGCAGTGCCCCTCACGGGGCTGGGGATGAGCAGTTCTTC | CSAPHGAGDEQFF
NA | TRBJ1-2 | NA | TRBV4-3 | TGCGCCAGCAGCCAAGATGGTGACAGCCGGGCCTATGGCTACACCTTC | CASSQDGDSRAYGYTF
NA | TRBJ1-2 | NA | TRBV5-6 | TGTGCCAGCACCTCCTCGGCGGGTGGCTACACCTTC | CASTSSAGGYTF
TRBD2 | TRBJ2-2 | NA | TRBV20-1 | TGCAGTGCTCCGGGACTAGCGGGAGGGAACACCGGGGAGCTGTTTTTT | CSAPGLAGGNTGELFF
NA | TRBJ1-4 | NA | TRBV7-6 | TGTGCCAGCAGCTTAGGGGACACAACTAATGAAAAACTGTTTTTT | CASSLGDTTNEKLFF
NA | TRBJ2-5 | NA | TRBV9 | TGTGCCAGCAGCGTAGAACCGACCCAAGAGACCCAGTACTTC | CASSVEPTQETQYF
TRBD1 | TRBJ2-1 | many | TRBV5-6 | TGTGCCAGCAGTTTGCTTTGGGACAGTAAGCAGTTCTTC | CASSLLWDSKQFF